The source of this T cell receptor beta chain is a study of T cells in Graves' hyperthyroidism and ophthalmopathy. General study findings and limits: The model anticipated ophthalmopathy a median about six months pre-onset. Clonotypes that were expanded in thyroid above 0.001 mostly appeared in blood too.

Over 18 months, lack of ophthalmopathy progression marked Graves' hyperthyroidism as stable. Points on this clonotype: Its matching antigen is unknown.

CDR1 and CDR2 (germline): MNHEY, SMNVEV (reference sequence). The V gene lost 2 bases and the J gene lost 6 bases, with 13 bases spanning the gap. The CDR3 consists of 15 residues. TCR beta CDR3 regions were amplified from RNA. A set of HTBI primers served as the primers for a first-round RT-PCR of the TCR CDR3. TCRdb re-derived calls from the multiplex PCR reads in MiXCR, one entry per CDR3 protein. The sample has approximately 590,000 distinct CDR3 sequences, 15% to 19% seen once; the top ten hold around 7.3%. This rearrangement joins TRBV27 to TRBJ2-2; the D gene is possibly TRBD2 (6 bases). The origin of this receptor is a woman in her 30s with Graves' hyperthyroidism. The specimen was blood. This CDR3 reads CASSLEHPGAGELFF. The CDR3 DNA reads TGTGCCAGCAGTTTAGAACACCCGGGGGCCGGGGAGCTGTTTTTT.